The sequence of this T cell receptor beta chain was determined in a study of OX40 agonist ivuxolimab in advanced cancers. Study at large: Dose-escalation patients' cancers were hepatocellular carcinoma, melanoma, renal cell or head and neck cancer. Points from the study as a whole: Expanded peripheral T-cell antigen specificity went undetermined.

Researchers took blood at baseline, on cycle 4 day 1, and on cycle 7 day 1. Turning to this clone: The antigen is unknown.

The repertoire was sequenced with immunoSEQ multiplex PCR; TCRdb's copy has only in-frame clones and lacks some. The table shows 72,000 or so clones, with around 86% occurring only once. The V segment lost 2 bases and the J segment 7 bases; nucleotides outside the gene matches: 12. From germline, CDR1 is LNHDA and CDR2 SQIVND (reference sequence). The CDR3 is 18 amino acids. This chain connects TRBV19 to TRBJ2-1; TRBD2 agrees at 12 bases. The sample here was CD4+ or CD8+ T cells sorted from blood, taken in a trial of the OX40 agonist ivuxolimab. The receptor comes from an adult with an advanced solid tumor such as melanoma, head and neck, liver or kidney cancer. In DNA form, the CDR3 reads TGTGCCAGTAGTATACGGCTAGCGGGAGGGTTCGTCGGAAATGAGCAGTTCTTC. Its protein product is CASSIRLAGGFVGNEQFF.